This is a list of T cell receptor beta chains from one sample in a study of T cells in Graves' hyperthyroidism and ophthalmopathy. TCRdb passed the multiplex PCR reads through MiXCR, listing each CDR3 protein once. In the table there are roughly 800,000 distinct CDR3 sequences, roughly 40% of which are singletons. The specimen sequenced was blood. The receptors stem from a man younger than 35 with Graves' hyperthyroidism. Both conserved end residues are part of each CDR3. The D gene is left open where the match is weak. The size entry is marked missing in some rows and otherwise reads once, few, many or a size class.

TRBV29-1	-	TRBJ2-7	-	TGCAGCGCCTTGGCGGATACAACCTACGAGCAGTACTTC	CSALADTTYEQYF
TRBV29-1	TRBD2	TRBJ2-7	many	TGCAGCGTTGAAGATCTTCGTGGGAGGGCCGGGAACGAGCAGTACTTC	CSVEDLRGRAGNEQYF
TRBV9	-	TRBJ2-2	-	TGTGCCAGCAGCGCTCCGGGACGGACTACCGGGGAGCTGTTTTTT	CASSAPGRTTGELFF
TRBV5-1	TRBD2	TRBJ2-7	-	TGCGCCAGCAGCGGCGGTCTTCTAGCGGGGGACTCCTACGAGCAGTACTTC	CASSGGLLAGDSYEQYF
TRBV18	-	TRBJ2-7	-	TGTGCCAGCTCACCGAAGCACGAGCAGTACTTC	CASSPKHEQYF
TRBV20-1	TRBD2	TRBJ2-7	-	TGCAGTGCTAGGGGGACTAGAAACGAGCAGTACTTC	CSARGTRNEQYF
TRBV19	-	TRBJ1-3	many	TGTGCCACCCTCGGCAGGGTCGATGGAAACACCATATATTTT	CATLGRVDGNTIYF
TRBV10-3	TRBD1	TRBJ1-2	few	TGTGCCATCAGTACCGGGACAGGAACCTATGGCTACACCTTC	CAISTGTGTYGYTF
TRBV7-9	-	TRBJ2-7	-	TGTGCCAGCAGCGGGGGAGGAATCTACGAGCAGTACTTC	CASSGGGIYEQYF
TRBV12-3/TRBV12-4	-	TRBJ2-5	many	TGTGCCAGCACCAGGGCGGGAGAGACCCAGTACTTC	CASTRAGETQYF